A single sample gave rise to the 29 T cell receptor beta chains below, sequenced in a study of PD-1 blockade in classical Hodgkin lymphoma. Brentuximab vedotin exposure varied among the patients, all of whom had relapsed after autologous stem cell transplantation. The method was immunoSEQ multiplex PCR; TCRdb's version includes in-frame clones alone and lacks a portion of them. Altogether 100,000 to 130,000 clones are present, 80% to 90% being singletons, with the ten largest covering just under 20%. The source was peripheral blood mononuclear cells (PBMCs), collected before the second cycle of nivolumab. These receptors were obtained from a human donor with classical Hodgkin lymphoma.

This clone was seen just once. This sequence joins TRBV15 and TRBJ2-5; D not certain. Trimming removed 0 bases from V and 0 bases from J, with 11 bases in between. Germline V gene sequence: CDR1 LNHNV, CDR2 YYDKDF (reference sequence). CDR3 length: 16 amino acids. The CDR3 nucleotides are TGTGCCACCAGCAGAGATCTAACCCTGTACCAAGAGACCCAGTACTTC. Protein sequence: CATSRDLTLYQETQYF. Full variable domain (outside the CDR3, taken from reference TRBV15 and TRBJ2-5): DAMVIQNPRYQVTQFGKPVTLSCSQTLNHNVMYWYQQKSSQAPKLLFHYYDKDFNNEADTPDNFQSRRPNTSFCFLDIRSPGLGDTAMYLCATSRDLTLYQETQYFGPGTRLLVL.

The chain has TRBV7-2 and TRBJ2-2; no reliable D call. Trimming took 4 bases from V and 7 from J, leaving 10 bases between them. The CDR3 contains 13 residues. CDR1 SGHTA and CDR2 FQGNSA come from the germline V gene. Written as DNA, the CDR3 is TGTGCCAGCAGCTCCCAGCCTGTCGGGGAGCTGTTTTTT. Translation gives CASSSQPVGELFF.

V and J are TRBV6-1 and TRBJ1-2; no clear D. This CDR3 has 12 residues. Trimming cost V 6 bases and J 3 bases, with 8 bases left between them. From germline, CDR1 is MNHNS and CDR2 SASEGT. CDR3 nucleotide sequence: TGTGCCAGCAGGTGGAGTGACTATGGCTACACCTTC. As protein: CASRWSDYGYTF.

V and J are TRBV15 and TRBJ1-4, with 7 bases fitting TRBD1. CDR1 is LNHNV and CDR2 is YYDKDF in the germline V gene (reference sequence). This CDR3 region has 14 residues. V was clipped by 3 bases and J by 8 bases; unmatched bases: 6. The CDR3: CATSSRQGVEKLFF. CDR3 nucleotides: TGTGCCACCAGCAGTCGACAGGGTGTGGAAAAACTGTTTTTT.

The chain is built from TRBV7-2 and TRBJ2-7; TRBD1 aligns across 8 bases. This CDR3 contains 14 residues. The junction had 4 bases not matched to a gene; V was cut back by 1 base and J by 5 bases. Per germline, CDR1 SGHTA and CDR2 FQGNSA. The CDR3 region is CASSLGGQANEQYF. The CDR3 DNA reads as TGTGCCAGCAGCTTAGGGGGACAGGCCAACGAGCAGTACTTC.

This rearrangement joins TRBV5-4 to TRBJ2-1; possible D gene TRBD2, 6 bases. V was clipped by 0 bases and J by 7 bases, with 20 bases between them. The germline CDR1 and CDR2 sequences are SGHNT and YYREEE (reference sequence). The CDR3 runs to 17 residues. The CDR3 loop is CASSLEPAGEFRNEQFF. Written as DNA, the CDR3 is TGTGCCAGCAGCTTGGAGCCAGCGGGTGAATTTAGGAATGAGCAGTTCTTC.

The V and J genes are TRBV4-1 and TRBJ2-7, with 14 bases identical to TRBD2. This CDR3 has 17 amino acids. CDR1 and CDR2 from the germline V gene are MGHRA and YSYEKL. J gave up 7 bases and V 1 base, and 9 bases lay outside the gene matches. DNA of the CDR3: TGCGCCAGCAGCCAAGTCGCGACTAGCGGGAGGGCGGGTGAGCAGTACTTC. This translates into CASSQVATSGRAGEQYF.

J is TRBJ2-3 and V is TRBV7-9; the match to TRBD2 covers 9 bases. This CDR3 comprises 17 residues. Germline V CDR1 and CDR2: SEHNR, FQNEAQ (reference sequence). The J segment lost 1 base and the V segment lost 2 bases, leaving 7 bases of the junction unmatched. CDR3 sequence (DNA): TGTGCCAGCAGCTTAAGTGAAGCGGGAGGACGCACAGATACGCAGTATTTT. Translating gives CASSLSEAGGRTDTQYF.

The gene calls are TRBV5-1 and TRBJ1-2; D is uncertain. V was cut by 0 bases and J by 10 bases, with 16 bases left in between. The CDR3 is made up of 14 amino acids. Germline CDR1 and CDR2: SGHRS and YFSETQ. CDR3 in amino acids: CASSLDGRERDYTF. In DNA form, the CDR3 reads TGCGCCAGCAGCTTGGACGGCCGAGAAAGGGACTACACCTTC.

This clone was picked up many times. The rearrangement links TRBV5-1 to TRBJ2-7, with 11 bases identical to TRBD2. CDR3 length: 15 residues. Germline V CDR1 and CDR2: SGHRS, YFSETQ. The V segment lost 4 bases and the J segment 12 bases; nucleotides outside the gene matches: 15. The CDR3 nucleotides read TGCGCCAGCAGCACAGACCCGGGACTAGCGGAACTCCGGTACTTC. Translation gives CASSTDPGLAELRYF.

The chain recombines TRBV6-5 with TRBJ2-5; D possibly matches TRBD1 or TRBD2 (7 bases each). Trimming cost V 4 bases and J 4 bases, with 19 bases left between them. From germline, CDR1 is MNHEY and CDR2 SVGAGI. The CDR3 runs to 16 residues. CDR3 amino acids: CASSSPSQGRGETQYF. The DNA of the CDR3 is TGTGCCAGCAGTTCCCCATCACAGGGGAGGGGAGAGACCCAGTACTTC.

The chain has TRBV7-9 and TRBJ2-7, with D unresolved. The CDR3 has 14 amino acids. V lost 5 bases to trimming and J lost 6 bases, with 17 bases between them. In germline, CDR1 is SEHNR, CDR2 FQNEAQ (reference sequence). The CDR3 region is CASSPPGPGLEQYF. The CDR3 DNA follows: TGTGCCAGCAGCCCGCCGGGCCCTGGCCTCGAGCAGTACTTC.

The chain couples TRBV29-1 to TRBJ1-2; 8 positions match TRBD1. The CDR3 loop spans 15 amino acids. The trim removed 5 bases at V and 4 bases at J, leaving 12 bases unmatched. Germline values: CDR1 SQVTM, CDR2 ANQGSEA. DNA of the CDR3: TGCAGCGTTACTAGTCCCGGGACAGGTTCCTATGGCTACACCTTC. Its translation: CSVTSPGTGSYGYTF. The complete variable domain, with remaining parts taken from reference TRBV29-1 and TRBJ1-2, reads SAVISQKPSRDICQRGTSLTIQCQVDSQVTMMFWYRQQPGQSLTLIATANQGSEATYESGFVIDKFPISRPNLTFSTLTVSNMSPEDSSIYLCSVTSPGTGSYGYTFGSGTRLTVV.

V is TRBV5-1 and J is TRBJ1-2, with 7 bases identical to TRBD1. From germline, CDR1 is SGHRS and CDR2 YFSETQ. The CDR3 is 15 residues long. The junction had 11 bases not matched to a gene; V was cut back by 4 bases and J by 5 bases. CDR3 amino acids: CASSPRTGTEYGYTF. The CDR3 nucleotides are TGCGCCAGCAGCCCGCGGACAGGAACGGAATATGGCTACACCTTC.

V is TRBV19 and J is TRBJ1-2; 8 nucleotides align to TRBD1. The V gene's germline CDR1 is LNHDA and CDR2 SQIVND (reference sequence). V shed 8 bases and J 0 bases; nucleotides not matched to a gene: 2. The CDR3 covers 13 residues. CDR3 DNA: TGTGCCAGTGAGGACAGGGCTAACTATGGCTACACCTTC. Protein: CASEDRANYGYTF.

The CDR3 DNA is TGTGCCAGCAGCTCCGCCAGGACAGGGGATTGGTCTGGCTACACCTTC. Translation: CASSSARTGDWSGYTF. The V gene is TRBV5-6, the J gene TRBJ1-2; TRBD1 aligns across 9 bases. V was pared by 3 bases and J by 7 bases, with 13 bases of the junction left unmatched. The CDR3 extends over 16 amino acids. Germline CDR1 is SGHDT and CDR2 is YYEEEE.

The chain combines TRBV5-4 with TRBJ2-7, with 10 positions matching TRBD2. The CDR3 spans 17 residues. The germline V gene encodes CDR1 SGHNT and CDR2 YYREEE (reference sequence). V was clipped by 1 base and J by 2 bases; unmatched bases: 9. CDR3 DNA sequence: TGTGCCAGCAGCTTGTGGTCTAGCGGGAGCTACGCCTACGAGCAGTACTTC. Its translation is CASSLWSSGSYAYEQYF.

V usage is TRBV5-4 and J usage is TRBJ2-2, with D possibly TRBD2 on 6 matching bases. Germline assignment: CDR1 SGHNT and CDR2 YYREEE (reference sequence). The CDR3 runs 15 residues. Trimming removed 2 bases from V and 2 bases from J, with 10 bases in between. Written as DNA, the CDR3 is TGTGCCAGCAGCTTAAGGGACTTTAACACCGGGGAGCTGTTTTTT. Protein: CASSLRDFNTGELFF.

The DNA of the CDR3 is TGTGCCAGTAGTCACACGGGACAGCTAAACACTGAAGCTTTCTTT. Its protein product is CASSHTGQLNTEAFF. This chain uses TRBV19 with TRBJ1-1, with TRBD1 matching over 7 bases. This CDR3 contains 15 residues. The V gene's germline CDR1 is LNHDA and CDR2 SQIVND (reference sequence). The V gene end was trimmed by 5 bases and the J gene end by 2 bases; junction bases not matched to a gene: 8. Drawing the rest from reference TRBV19 and TRBJ1-1, the complete variable domain is DGGITQSPKYLFRKEGQNVTLSCEQNLNHDAMYWYRQDPGQGLRLIYYSQIVNDFQKGDIAEGYSVSREKKESFPLTVTSAQKNPTAFYLCASSHTGQLNTEAFFGQGTRLTVV.

V gene TRBV19 combines with J gene TRBJ2-7; D remains ambiguous. The V gene lost 3 bases and the J gene lost 4 bases, with 10 bases spanning the gap. Looked up from germline, CDR1 is LNHDA and CDR2 is SQIVND (reference sequence). The CDR3 is 13 residues long. The CDR3 is CASSIMHSYEQYF. The DNA of the CDR3 is TGTGCCAGTAGTATCATGCACTCGTACGAGCAGTACTTC. The full variable domain, its missing parts supplied by reference TRBV19 and TRBJ2-7, is DGGITQSPKYLFRKEGQNVTLSCEQNLNHDAMYWYRQDPGQGLRLIYYSQIVNDFQKGDIAEGYSVSREKKESFPLTVTSAQKNPTAFYLCASSIMHSYEQYFGPGTRLTVT.

The chain joins TRBV19 to TRBJ1-2; possible D gene TRBD1, 6 bases. Germline CDR1 and CDR2: LNHDA and SQIVND (reference sequence). The CDR3 is made up of 14 amino acids. With 9 bases removed from V and 2 bases from J, the gap between germline ends came to 16 bases. CDR3 sequence: CASWTEKFNYGYTF. The CDR3 nucleotides read TGTGCCAGCTGGACAGAGAAATTCAACTATGGCTACACCTTC.

V gene TRBV11-3 combines with J gene TRBJ2-7; D is undetermined. The CDR3 spans 12 residues. Between the trimmed V and J ends, which lost 0 bases and 6 bases, there was a span of 6 bases. Germline CDR1 is SGHNT and CDR2 is YENEEA. This CDR3 is CASSLETGEQYF. CDR3 DNA sequence: TGTGCCAGCAGCTTAGAGACGGGCGAGCAGTACTTC.

The J gene is TRBJ2-7, the V gene TRBV4-1, with D perhaps assigned TRBD1 or TRBD2 (6 bases each). Per the germline V gene, CDR1 is MGHRA and CDR2 is YSYEKL. Between the trimmed V and J ends, which lost 3 bases and 3 bases, there was a span of 15 bases. The CDR3 length is 15 residues. The DNA of the CDR3 is TGCGCCAGCAGCCACCCCCCCGGGGGCAACTACGAGCAGTACTTC. It codes for CASSHPPGGNYEQYF.

V is TRBV2 and J is TRBJ1-5; D is undetermined. This CDR3 has 15 amino acids. The germline V gene encodes CDR1 SNHLY and CDR2 FYNNEI. Trimming cost V 6 bases and J 0 bases, with 12 bases left between them. The CDR3 DNA reads TGTGCCAGCAGCGTTACGGGGTATAGCAATCAGCCCCAGCATTTT. Its translation: CASSVTGYSNQPQHF. Using reference TRBV2 and TRBJ1-5 for the parts outside the CDR3, the full variable domain is EPEVTQTPSHQVTQMGQEVILRCVPISNHLYFYWYRQILGQKVEFLVSFYNNEISEKSEIFDDQFSVERPDGSNFTLKIRSTKLEDSAMYFCASSVTGYSNQPQHFGDGTRLSIL.

This chain links TRBV5-5 with TRBJ2-7; 10 nucleotides agree with TRBD1. The CDR3 sequence is 14 residues long. Trimming took 5 bases from V and 6 from J; bases not matched to a gene: 8. Per germline, CDR1 SGHKS and CDR2 YYEKEE (reference sequence). CDR3 DNA sequence: TGTGCCAGCAGATTAGGGACAGGGGTCCCCGAGCAGTACTTC. Translation gives CASRLGTGVPEQYF.

A few counts support this clone. V usage is TRBV5-1 and J usage is TRBJ2-2; D may correspond to TRBD1 or TRBD2 (5 bases each). Germline V lookup: CDR1 SGHRS, CDR2 YFSETQ. The CDR3 runs to 13 residues. Trimming cost V 4 bases and J 6 bases, with 10 bases left between them. The CDR3 DNA reads as TGCGCCAGCAGCCTGGGGGTTCCCGGGGAGCTGTTTTTT. Residues: CASSLGVPGELFF.

This chain links TRBV7-2 with TRBJ2-7, with TRBD2 matching over 13 bases. With V trimmed by 1 base and J by 7 bases, 4 bases remained unmatched. The germline V gene encodes CDR1 SGHTA and CDR2 FQGNSA. The CDR3 length is 15 residues. CDR3 sequence (DNA): TGTGCCAGCAGCTTAGATTGGACTAGCGGGAGAGAGCAGTACTTC. Translating gives CASSLDWTSGREQYF.

The V and J genes are TRBV28 and TRBJ2-7, with D uncertain. Germline CDR1 is MDHEN and CDR2 is SYDVKM. The V end lost 6 bases, the J end lost 0 bases, and 6 bases lay between the germline ends. The CDR3 is 12 residues long. CDR3 sequence reads: CASSQSSYEQYF. The CDR3 DNA reads TGTGCCAGCAGCCAGAGCTCCTACGAGCAGTACTTC.

The V call is TRBV6-5, the J call TRBJ2-1, with TRBD2 matching 10 bases. CDR3 length: 15 amino acids. Germline loops: CDR1 MNHEY, CDR2 SVGAGI. The ends lost 8 bases at V and 5 bases at J; junction bases unmatched: 9. The CDR3 DNA is TGTGCCAGCTCTGCTAGCGGGAGTTTCCACAATGAGCAGTTCTTC. Translation gives CASSASGSFHNEQFF.